Listed below are T cell receptor beta chains from one sample, sequenced in a study of blood T cell repertoires in COVID-19. Data came from immunoSEQ multiplex PCR; TCRdb stores just in-frame clones and leaves some out. The table lists about 670,000 clones, 85% to 90% of them singletons. The specimen was peripheral blood. These receptors all come from a woman younger than 35 with acute or convalescent COVID-19. The CDR3 runs from the conserved cysteine through the conserved F or W. A D gene is named only where the DNA matches it firmly. Not all rows give a size; the values are once, few, many and, for expanded clones, a class.

clone size,V gene,D gene,J gene,CDR3 DNA,CDR3 protein
NA,TRBV2,TRBD1,TRBJ2-3,TGTGCCGGATCCCGGACAGGGGGGATTAGCACAGATACGCAGTATTTT,CAGSRTGGISTDTQYF
few,TRBV2,TRBD1,TRBJ1-1,TGTGCCAGCAGGACGAGACAGGGCCGCACTGAAGCTTTCTTT,CASRTRQGRTEAFF
few,TRBV13,TRBD1,TRBJ1-1,TGTGCCAGCAGCATGGGACAGGGTGACACTGAAGCTTTCTTT,CASSMGQGDTEAFF
once,TRBV30,NA,TRBJ1-1,TGTGCCTGGTTTCCTTCCTCTATCACTGAAGCTTTCTTT,CAWFPSSITEAFF
NA,TRBV7-9,NA,TRBJ1-2,TGTGCCAGCAGCTTCAGGTCCTATGGCTACACCTTC,CASSFRSYGYTF
NA,TRBV9,TRBD1,TRBJ1-2,TGTGCCAGCAGCGATTCGTCCGGGACAGGGGGCTCTGGCTACACCTTC,CASSDSSGTGGSGYTF
NA,TRBV24-1,TRBD1,TRBJ1-1,TGTGCCACCAGGGGGCCGGGGGACAGCACTGAAGCTTTCTTT,CATRGPGDSTEAFF
NA,TRBV18,TRBD1,TRBJ1-4,TGTGCCAGCTCACCACCGGACAGGACAATGATGGGTGAAAAACTGTTTTTT,CASSPPDRTMMGEKLFF
NA,TRBV2,NA,TRBJ2-1,TGTGCCAGCGGGGGCCAGCAGTTCTTC,CASGGQQFF
NA,TRBV2,NA,TRBJ1-1,TGTGCCAGCAGCCACTTGCAGCAGGGGAACACTGAAGCTTTCTTT,CASSHLQQGNTEAFF
NA,TRBV2,TRBD1,TRBJ1-3,TGTGCCAGCAGATGGGGACAGACAGGAAACACCATATATTTT,CASRWGQTGNTIYF
NA,TRBV6-5,NA,TRBJ1-2,TGTGCCAGCAGCGATCGACAGACCTACAACTATGGCTACACCTTC,CASSDRQTYNYGYTF
NA,TRBV13,TRBD1,TRBJ1-4,TGTGCCAGCAGCTCCCGGGACAGGGAAGAGGAAACTAATGAAAAACTGTTTTTT,CASSSRDREEETNEKLFF
NA,TRBV20-1,NA,TRBJ1-1,TGCAGTGCTAGAGTAGGGGGGGTGGCTTTCTTT,CSARVGGVAFF
NA,TRBV30,NA,TRBJ1-1,TGTGCCTGGACCTCCCCCGACAGAGGCACTGAAGCTTTCTTT,CAWTSPDRGTEAFF
once,TRBV5-4,TRBD1,TRBJ1-2,TGTGCCAGCAGTTTACAGGGGGCGCGCGGCTACACCTTC,CASSLQGARGYTF
NA,TRBV2,TRBD1,TRBJ1-1,TGTGCCAGCACCGCAACAGGGGGCAGGACTGAAGCTTTCTTT,CASTATGGRTEAFF
NA,TRBV6-5,NA,TRBJ1-6,TGTGCCAGCACCCCGGGTTCCTCCTATAATTCACCCCTCCACTTT,CASTPGSSYNSPLHF
NA,TRBV6-6,NA,TRBJ1-5,TGTGCCAGCAACATAGACTATAGCAATCAGCCCCAGCATTTT,CASNIDYSNQPQHF
NA,TRBV9,NA,TRBJ2-7,TGTGCCAGCAGCCCCGAGGGCCACGAGCAGTACTTC,CASSPEGHEQYF
NA,TRBV13,TRBD1,TRBJ2-7,TGTGCCAGCAGCTTAGGTCGGGGCAGGGGGCTCGACGAGCAGTACTTC,CASSLGRGRGLDEQYF
NA,TRBV3-1/TRBV3-2,TRBD1,TRBJ2-1,TGTGCCAGCAGCCGGTTTGGGACAGACTCCTACAATGAGCAGTTCTTC,CASSRFGTDSYNEQFF
few,TRBV4-3,TRBD2,TRBJ2-5,TGCGCCAGCAGCTCTCAGGGGTCGGGACTAGCGGGGGAAGAGACCCAGTACTTC,CASSSQGSGLAGEETQYF
NA,TRBV29-1,NA,TRBJ2-1,TGCAGCGTTAAGGAGCATGAGCAGTTCTTC,CSVKEHEQFF
NA,TRBV5-1,TRBD2,TRBJ2-7,TGCGCCAGCAGCCCGACAATCCTAGCGGGGGCCAAATACGAGCAGTACTTC,CASSPTILAGAKYEQYF
NA,TRBV19,NA,TRBJ2-4,TGTGCCAGTAGTATTGGAAAGGGAGACATAGCCAAAAACATTCAGTACTTC,CASSIGKGDIAKNIQYF
NA,TRBV4-1,TRBD1,TRBJ1-4,TGCGCCAGCAGCCCCCCCAAGGGACAGGGAAGAAGTAATGAAAAACTGTTTTTT,CASSPPKGQGRSNEKLFF
NA,TRBV14,TRBD1,TRBJ1-1,TGTGCCAGCAGCCAACAAGGACAGGGGGAAGCTTTCTTT,CASSQQGQGEAFF
once,TRBV15,NA,TRBJ2-7,TGTGCCACCAGCAGAGATCAAATAACAGCCTACGAGCAGTACTTC,CATSRDQITAYEQYF
few,TRBV19,NA,TRBJ1-6,TGTGCCAGTAGTTCAGAGGACACTCGTCCGGTCTCACCCCTCCACTTT,CASSSEDTRPVSPLHF
once,TRBV2,TRBD1,TRBJ1-2,TGTGCCAGCAAACGGGACAGGGGGTTAGTTGGCTACACCTTC,CASKRDRGLVGYTF
NA,TRBV5-5,NA,TRBJ1-2,TGTGCCAGCAGCTTGGAGCGCTACTACAGGGATGGCTACACCTTC,CASSLERYYRDGYTF
NA,TRBV30,NA,TRBJ1-1,TGTGCCTGGACCCGGGTTGGATACACTGAAGCTTTCTTT,CAWTRVGYTEAFF
NA,TRBV24-1,NA,TRBJ1-3,TGTGCCACCAGTGATTCGAAGGGGGAGTTGGGAAACACCATATATTTT,CATSDSKGELGNTIYF
NA,TRBV6-1,NA,TRBJ2-1,TGTGCCAGCAGTGAAGTCCCAGGGTTTTTTTGGAATGAGCAGTTCTTC,CASSEVPGFFWNEQFF
NA,TRBV10-3,TRBD1,TRBJ2-1,TGTGCCATCAGCTCCGGACAGGGGGGGAACAATGAGCAGTTCTTC,CAISSGQGGNNEQFF
NA,TRBV27,TRBD1,TRBJ1-5,TGTGCCAGCAGTTCTTACCTCAGGGGGCCGTGGGACAATCAGCCCCAGCATTTT,CASSSYLRGPWDNQPQHF
NA,TRBV12-2,NA,TRBJ1-6,TGTGCAAGTCGCGCACACGGGGGGGGAAATGAGTTATCCTATAATTCACCCCTCCACTTT,CASRAHGGGNELSYNSPLHF
NA,TRBV6-6,NA,TRBJ1-4,TGTGCCAGCACCCATAGTATGAGTGGAAAACTGTTTTTT,CASTHSMSGKLFF
few,TRBV21-1,NA,TRBJ1-3,TGTGCCAGACCCAGGGGGCGTCTGGGAAACACCATATATTTT,CARPRGRLGNTIYF
NA,TRBV12-3/TRBV12-4,NA,TRBJ1-2,TGTGCCAGCAGTTTAGATTGGAGTTATGGCTACACCTTC,CASSLDWSYGYTF
NA,TRBV2,NA,TRBJ2-6,TGTGCCAGCAGTTCTATATCTGGGGCCAACGTCCTGACTTTC,CASSSISGANVLTF
NA,TRBV28,NA,TRBJ1-1,TGTGCCAGCAGTCGCGGGTTCGGCCAGACTGAAGCTTTCTTT,CASSRGFGQTEAFF
NA,TRBV6-2/TRBV6-3,TRBD1,TRBJ2-4,TGTGCCAGCAGTTACGGGACAGCACCAAACATTCAGTACTTC,CASSYGTAPNIQYF
NA,TRBV20-1,NA,TRBJ1-3,TGCAGTGCTAGTGGCCCTCAAGGGGGAGGAAACACCATATATTTT,CSASGPQGGGNTIYF
NA,TRBV2,NA,TRBJ2-1,TGTGCCAGCAAACTGTTGCGGGGGCGCAATGAGCAGTTCTTC,CASKLLRGRNEQFF
NA,TRBV5-4,TRBD2,TRBJ2-3,TGTGCCAGCAGCAAAGGGACTAGGGGGTTTGAAGATACGCAGTATTTT,CASSKGTRGFEDTQYF
NA,TRBV7-6,NA,TRBJ2-7,TGTGCCAGCAGCTTACCAGCTAGGGGGACAAACGAGCAGTACTTC,CASSLPARGTNEQYF
NA,TRBV27,NA,TRBJ2-7,TGTGCCAGCAGTACGCCACCGGGACATTCCCCCTACGAGCAGTACTTC,CASSTPPGHSPYEQYF
NA,TRBV25-1,TRBD1,TRBJ1-5,TGTGCCAGCAGTGCAACCGGGACAGGGCAGCCCCAGCATTTT,CASSATGTGQPQHF
NA,TRBV14,NA,TRBJ1-1,TGTGCCAGCAGCCGTCTAAATAAAATTACTGAAGCTTTCTTT,CASSRLNKITEAFF
NA,TRBV6-5,NA,TRBJ1-6,TGTGCCAGCAGCCGACAGGTCCTTAATTCACCCCTCCACTTT,CASSRQVLNSPLHF
NA,TRBV29-1,NA,TRBJ2-7,TGCAGCGTTGGGGCAGGAAATACCTACGAGCAGTACTTC,CSVGAGNTYEQYF
NA,TRBV3-1/TRBV3-2,TRBD2,TRBJ2-7,TGTGCCAGCAGCGCTGGACTAGCGGACTACGAGCAGTACTTC,CASSAGLADYEQYF
NA,TRBV13,TRBD1,TRBJ1-2,TGTGCCAGCAGCGTGACAGGGGGCGTTGGCTACACCTTC,CASSVTGGVGYTF
NA,TRBV6-5,NA,TRBJ1-1,TGTGCCAGCAGTAGGACTGACTCCCCCCGGACTGAAGCTTTCTTT,CASSRTDSPRTEAFF
once,TRBV4-3,TRBD2,TRBJ2-2,TGCGCCAGCAGCCTCCACAACCTAGCGGGGATCACCGGGGAGCTGTTTTTT,CASSLHNLAGITGELFF
few,TRBV3-1/TRBV3-2,NA,TRBJ2-7,TGTGCCAGCAGCCAATTAACTAGTTCTGGATACGAGCAGTACTTC,CASSQLTSSGYEQYF
NA,TRBV2,NA,TRBJ2-1,TGTGCCAGCAGCAAAGCATACAATGAGCAGTTCTTC,CASSKAYNEQFF